The clone carrying this T cell receptor beta chain was detected many times. Each CDR3 protein gets one entry after TCRdb re-called the RT-PCR reads with MiXCR. The sample records 800,000 to 1,000,000 distinct CDR3 sequences, more than 15% being singletons. These data come from a study of patients and donors after allogeneic stem cell transplantation. The trim removed 2 bases at V and 3 bases at J, leaving 1 base unmatched. The CDR3 covers 13 residues. Germline CDR1 reads SQVTM; CDR2 reads ANQGSEA. Sequenced material: blood, either unsorted or a sorted T cell fraction (not recorded which). This TCR was recovered from a human donor who was either an allogeneic HSCT recipient or a stem cell or donor lymphocyte infusion donor (not recorded which). It is not recorded whose cells these are; they may come from a transplant donor. The rearrangement uses TRBV29-1 and TRBJ1-2, with TRBD1 matching over 9 bases. CDR3 residues: CSVERDRDYGYTF. In nucleotides, the CDR3 is TGCAGCGTTGAAAGGGACAGGGACTATGGCTACACCTTC.